What follows are 10 T cell receptor beta chains derived from one specimen sequenced in a study of T cell responses to AZD1222 COVID-19 vaccine. The method was immunoSEQ multiplex PCR; TCRdb's version includes in-frame clones alone and lacks a portion of them. The sample has 90,000 to 150,000 clones, 70% to 90% seen once. Sequencing was performed on peripheral blood, taken 28 days after the second AZD1222 dose. These receptors came from an adult who received the AZD1222 COVID-19 vaccine.

CDR3 in amino acids: CASSDRDREAEAFF. The CDR3 DNA follows: TGTGCCAGCAGCGACCGGGACAGGGAGGCTGAAGCTTTCTTT. The chain combines TRBV7-9 with TRBJ1-1, with 9 bases that match TRBD1. Germline loops: CDR1 SEHNR, CDR2 FQNEAQ (reference sequence). The V and J ends lost 5 bases and 6 bases, in that order; junction bases with no gene match: 7. The CDR3 has 14 amino acids.

The chain has TRBV3-1 (or the pseudogene TRBV3-2) and TRBJ2-1; 15 nucleotides align to TRBD2. The V segment lost 0 bases and the J segment 10 bases; nucleotides outside the gene matches: 7. The CDR3 loop spans 17 amino acids. Germline loops: CDR1 LGHDT, CDR2 YNNKEL (reference sequence). CDR3 amino acids: CASSQDLTGTSGGEQFF. The DNA for the CDR3 is TGTGCCAGCAGCCAAGATCTCACCGGGACTAGCGGGGGGGAGCAGTTCTTC.

The chain has TRBV5-5 and TRBJ2-5; TRBD1 matches 8 bases. The CDR3 extends over 15 amino acids. Germline V gene sequence: CDR1 SGHKS, CDR2 YYEKEE (reference sequence). V lost 5 bases to trimming and J lost 4 bases; unmatched junction nucleotides: 10. The CDR3 sequence is CASSYYLDRGETQYF. CDR3 sequence (DNA): TGTGCCAGCAGTTACTACCTTGACAGGGGAGAGACCCAGTACTTC.

CDR3 bases: TGTGCCAGCAGCTTGGCGGGGGGGGCTGGCTATGGCTACACCTTC. It yields the protein CASSLAGGAGYGYTF. This chain connects TRBV5-4 to TRBJ1-2, with D possibly TRBD1 on 6 matching bases. Between the trimmed V and J ends, which lost 0 bases and 4 bases, there was a span of 13 bases. In germline, CDR1 is SGHNT, CDR2 YYREEE (reference sequence). The CDR3 length is 15 residues.

This clone was observed a handful of times. The rearrangement links TRBV19 to TRBJ2-1; 10 bases are a match to TRBD2. This CDR3 has 15 residues. Germline-derived CDR1 and CDR2 are LNHDA and SQIVND (reference sequence). V dropped 7 bases and J dropped 2; count of bases not matched to a gene: 5. CDR3 residues: CASNPSGGAYNEQFF. CDR3 nucleotide sequence: TGTGCCAGTAACCCAAGCGGGGGGGCCTACAATGAGCAGTTCTTC.

The chain joins TRBV2 to TRBJ1-2, with unresolved D. The V end lost 8 bases, the J end lost 7 bases, and 2 bases lay between the germline ends. Germline CDR1 reads SNHLY; CDR2 reads FYNNEI. The CDR3 extends over 8 amino acids. CDR3 loop: CASSGYTF. As DNA, the CDR3 is TGTGCCAGCTCTGGCTACACCTTC.

This clone came up a few times. V and J are TRBV12-3 or TRBV12-4 and TRBJ2-7, with D unclear. Trimming left V 2 bases short and J 7 bases short, with 12 bases between. There are 13 residues in the CDR3. CDR3 loop: CASSLYNVREQYF. In nucleotides, the CDR3 is TGTGCCAGCAGTTTATACAATGTACGAGAGCAGTACTTC.

The chain has TRBV30 and TRBJ1-1; tentatively, D is TRBD1 (5 bases). This CDR3 has 13 amino acids. Trimming took 5 bases from V and 2 from J, leaving 12 bases between them. Germline CDR1 GTSNPN, CDR2 SVGIG (reference sequence). The CDR3 loop reads CAWSRVYNTEAFF. Written as DNA, the CDR3 is TGTGCCTGGTCCAGGGTATACAACACTGAAGCTTTCTTT.

CDR3 sequence reads: CASSFARSYGYTF. The CDR3, as DNA: TGTGCCAGCAGTTTCGCCCGGAGCTATGGCTACACCTTC. The chain uses TRBV25-1 and TRBJ1-2; D gene uncertain. The CDR3 loop spans 13 amino acids. Between the trimmed V and J ends, which lost 5 bases and 4 bases, there was a span of 11 bases. CDR1 and CDR2 (germline): MGHDK, SYGVNS.

The rearrangement joins TRBV27 to TRBJ2-7; D possibly matches TRBD1 or TRBD2 (5 bases each). Germline values: CDR1 MNHEY, CDR2 SMNVEV (reference sequence). The V and J ends lost 2 bases and 1 base respectively, with 9 bases between them. This CDR3 comprises 14 residues. The CDR3 DNA sequence: TGTGCCAGCAGTTTACTGGGACCTTCCTACGAGCAGTACTTC. Encoded protein: CASSLLGPSYEQYF.